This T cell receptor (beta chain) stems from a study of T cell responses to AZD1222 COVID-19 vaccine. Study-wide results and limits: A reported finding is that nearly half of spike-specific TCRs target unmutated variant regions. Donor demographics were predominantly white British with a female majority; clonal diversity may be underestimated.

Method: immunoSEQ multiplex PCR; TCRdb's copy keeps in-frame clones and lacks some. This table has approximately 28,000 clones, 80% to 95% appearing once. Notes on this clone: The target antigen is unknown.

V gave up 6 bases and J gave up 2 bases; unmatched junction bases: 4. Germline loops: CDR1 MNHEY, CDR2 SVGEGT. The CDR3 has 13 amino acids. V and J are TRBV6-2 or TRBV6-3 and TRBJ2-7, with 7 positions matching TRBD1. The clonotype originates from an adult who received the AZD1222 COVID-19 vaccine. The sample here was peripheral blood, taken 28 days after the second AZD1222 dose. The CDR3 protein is CASSPTGAYEQYF. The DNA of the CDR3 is TGTGCCAGCAGCCCCACAGGGGCCTACGAGCAGTACTTC.